The source of this TCR beta chain is a study of blood T cell repertoires in COVID-19 (dated by TCRdb to 2018 to 2020). For context, the study as a whole: Samples from collaborators originated in the United States, Italy and Spain and spanned both the acute and convalescent phases of COVID-19. The samples were drawn from the first 160 participants of the ongoing ImmuneRACE study and from 1,254 subjects provided by 6 global collaborators. Where available, HLA class I and class II types were obtained from metadata supplied by the sample provider rather than from assay-based typing. The material from the prospective study consisted of cDNA or gDNA derived from T cells, B-cell-depleted T cells, or PBMCs. The sample metadata nearly always contained a de-identified subject ID, COVID-19 status, age in years and sex. The dataset comprised deeply sampled blood TCRbeta repertoires from subjects exposed to, actively infected with, or recovered from COVID-19. The repertoires were released in a freely available public database meant as a resource for research on the immune response to SARS-CoV-2.

TCRbeta CDR3 regions were amplified from genomic DNA using the immunoSEQ Assay, a bias-controlled multiplex PCR. In the authors' own workflow: The number of nucleated cells in each sample was estimated by amplification of reference gene primers within the assay. Sequence reads were collapsed and filtered to measure the absolute abundance of every unique TCRbeta CDR3 rearrangement. For each sample, productive Simpson clonality was calculated by taking the square root of Simpson's diversity index across productive rearrangements. The source is immuneACCESS, and TCRdb retained only in-frame sequences with V and J called. Part of the clones is not carried over; for the studies checked, unresolved V genes explain less than half of this, and the remainder is unexplained. The DNA was the basis for D and trimming; V, J and clone size are from that table. This sample lists some 290,000 clones; around four fifths were detected once. The ten largest account for 4.6% of the sample.

Spanning cysteine to phenylalanine, the CDR3 consists of 16 amino acids. Only the CDR3 portion is preserved as DNA: 48 bases, with reading frame beginning at the first base. At the junction V is shortened by 1 base and J by 0 bases, with 12 bases in between. CDR1 and CDR2 are drawn from the germline V gene: SGHDT, YYEEEE. As to this clone: What this receptor recognizes is not known. Qualities for individual bases were not recorded, and no much larger clone is one base off.

Overall results and qualifications from the work: How much clinical and demographic metadata was included differed by source and by participant, and the metadata was provided uncurated.

A second Seattle source provided samples from volunteer blood donors who had recovered from COVID-19. Collaborating institutions collected whole blood in K2EDTA tubes following their own protocols. Collaborator samples were shipped for TCRbeta analysis as frozen whole blood, isolated PBMCs, or DNA extracted from either sample type. The TCR comes from a man between 60 and 75 years old who had recovered from COVID-19. Here the chain combines TRBV5-6 and TRBJ2-3; TRBD1 might be the D gene, on 5 matching bases. Input material: peripheral blood. The nucleotides are TGTGCCAGCAGCTTGACCCGGACAAGAAGCACAGATACGCAGTATTTT. Translation gives CASSLTRTRSTDTQYF.